These 19 T cell receptor beta chains originate from one sample sequenced in a study of a mutant IDH1 vaccine in newly diagnosed glioma. Time point here: week 5, during vaccination. Vaccination used 300 ug of mutant IDH1 20-mer peptide per dose, with topical imiquimod. Clones were read by immunoSEQ multiplex PCR, and TCRdb kept only the in-frame ones, dropping some. The sample yields about 36,000 clones, 80% to 90% seen once. Which antigens these TCRs recognize remains unknown. Sequenced material: PBMCs, taken from a glioma patient whose treatment included an IDH1 peptide vaccine. The receptors originated from a man aged 45-65 years with glioma.

The chain employs TRBV18 and TRBJ1-2; D is uncertain. This CDR3 is built from 14 residues. V was trimmed by 3 bases and J by 4 bases, leaving 12 bases between them. Germline CDR1 reads KGHSH; CDR2 reads LQKENI. CDR3 DNA: TGTGCCAGCTCACCCAATCTGACGAGCTATGGCTACACCTTC. Residues: CASSPNLTSYGYTF. Full variable domain (rest looked up from reference TRBV18 and TRBJ1-2): NAGVMQNPRHLVRRRGQEARLRCSPMKGHSHVYWYRQLPEEGLKFMVYLQKENIIDESGMPKERFSAEFPKEGPSILRIQQVVRGDSAAYFCASSPNLTSYGYTFGSGTRLTVV.

The chain joins TRBV15 to TRBJ2-3; 13 bases are a match to TRBD2. Germline V lookup: CDR1 LNHNV, CDR2 YYDKDF (reference sequence). Germline trimming cut 1 base from V and 4 bases from J; bases unmatched to any gene: 2. The CDR3 is made up of 16 amino acids. In DNA form, the CDR3 reads TGTGCCACCAGCAGAGGGACTAGCGGGAGACCAGATACGCAGTATTTT. Translation gives CATSRGTSGRPDTQYF.

Only one count was recorded for this clone. This chain connects TRBV29-1 to TRBJ2-7, with 9 bases lining up with TRBD1. The CDR3 has 12 amino acids. The J segment lost 7 bases and the V segment lost 7 bases, leaving 8 bases of the junction unmatched. In germline, CDR1 is SQVTM, CDR2 ANQGSEA. The CDR3 is CSASDRGGEQYF. The CDR3 nucleotides are TGCAGCGCCTCGGACAGGGGCGGGGAGCAGTACTTC.

This chain links TRBV19 with TRBJ1-2, with D hard to call. The length of the CDR3 is 13 residues. V lost 3 bases and J 4 bases, leaving 9 bases between the germline ends. Germline CDR1 LNHDA, CDR2 SQIVND (reference sequence). The CDR3 is CASSISGVYGYTF. Written as DNA, the CDR3 is TGTGCCAGTAGTATCTCCGGGGTCTATGGCTACACCTTC.

V gene TRBV27 combines with J gene TRBJ2-3; 13 bases line up with TRBD2. CDR3 size: 16 residues. The germline V gene has CDR1 MNHEY and CDR2 SMNVEV (reference sequence). V was clipped by 3 bases and J by 4 bases; unmatched bases: 4. CDR3 sequence: CASSFIGLAGADTQYF. CDR3 sequence (DNA): TGTGCCAGCAGTTTTATTGGACTAGCGGGGGCAGATACGCAGTATTTT.

The J gene is TRBJ2-2, the V gene TRBV27; D possibly corresponds to TRBD2 (5 bases). CDR3 length: 14 amino acids. V was clipped by 6 bases and J by 6 bases, with 14 bases between them. Germline V gene sequence: CDR1 MNHEY, CDR2 SMNVEV (reference sequence). CDR3 sequence: CASSTHAGAGELFF. As DNA, the CDR3 is TGTGCCAGCAGCACTCATGCCGGGGCCGGGGAGCTGTTTTTT.

V usage is TRBV11-2 and J usage is TRBJ2-3; no definite D call. CDR3 length: 15 amino acids. Germline lookup yields CDR1 SGHAT and CDR2 FQNNGV. V was shortened by 8 bases and J by 0 bases, with 15 bases between the two germline ends. In nucleotides, the CDR3 is TGTGCCAGCTTACCATCCATTGGGAGCACAGATACGCAGTATTTT. It encodes CASLPSIGSTDTQYF.

This clone was counted only a few times. The chain has TRBV6-1 and TRBJ2-6, with D unresolved. Trimming stripped 4 bases from V and 0 bases from J, with 7 bases between. Germline V CDR1 and CDR2: MNHNS, SASEGT. The CDR3 covers 15 residues. The CDR3 protein is CASSVKNSGANVLTF. DNA for the CDR3: TGTGCCAGCAGTGTTAAGAACTCTGGGGCCAACGTCCTGACTTTC.

Comments on this clone: At one end, the junction sequence differs from germline, possibly due to a read error. The chain is built from TRBV28 and TRBJ1-1; D unclear. Germline V gene sequence: CDR1 MDHEN, CDR2 SYDVKM. This CDR3 comprises 8 residues. The CDR3 spells CASSSEEW. The CDR3 nucleotides are TGTGCCAGCAGCTCGGAAGAATGG.

The V call is TRBV11-3, the J call TRBJ2-3; D call uncertain. The germline CDR1 and CDR2 sequences are SGHNT and YENEEA. Trimming stripped 1 base from V and 2 bases from J, with 10 bases between. CDR3 size: 15 residues. CDR3 protein: CASSLATSATDTQYF. The CDR3 DNA reads TGTGCCAGCAGCTTAGCTACTTCAGCCACAGATACGCAGTATTTT.

This chain links TRBV6-6 with TRBJ2-5; 13 bases map to TRBD2. CDR1 is MNHNY, CDR2 SVGAGI, per germline (reference sequence). The junction had 3 bases not matched to a gene; V was cut back by 4 bases and J by 1 base. The CDR3 runs to 16 residues. Written as DNA, the CDR3 is TGTGCCAGCAGTTTCAGGACTAGCGGGAGCCAAGAGACCCAGTACTTC. Translating gives CASSFRTSGSQETQYF.

V is TRBV5-5 and J is TRBJ2-2; 7 nucleotides match TRBD2. Germline V CDR1 and CDR2: SGHKS, YYEKEE (reference sequence). V lost 0 bases and J lost 4; bases outside the gene matches: 9. The CDR3 has 17 residues. This CDR3 is CASSLAVGGGITGELFF. CDR3 sequence (DNA): TGTGCCAGCAGCTTGGCCGTTGGGGGAGGGATCACCGGGGAGCTGTTTTTT. Using reference TRBV5-5 and TRBJ2-2 for the parts outside the CDR3, the full variable domain is DAGVTQSPTHLIKTRGQQVTLRCSPISGHKSVSWYQQVLGQGPQFIFQYYEKEERGRGNFPDRFSARQFPNYSSELNVNALLLGDSALYLCASSLAVGGGITGELFFGEGSRLTVL.

This clone qualifies as medium-sized. V is TRBV5-6 and J is TRBJ2-6; D unresolved. The CDR3 totals 16 residues. Germline loops: CDR1 SGHDT, CDR2 YYEEEE. V was cut by 3 bases and J by 4 bases, with 14 bases left in between. The CDR3 nucleotides are TGTGCCAGCAGCTCGACGGGCCTCGGGGGGGCCAACGTCCTGACTTTC. Protein: CASSSTGLGGANVLTF.

The rearrangement uses TRBV2 and TRBJ2-3, with a tentative D call TRBD2 (5 bases). CDR3 length: 14 amino acids. Germline CDR1 and CDR2: SNHLY and FYNNEI. V was shortened by 8 bases and J by 2 bases, with 14 bases between the two germline ends. The DNA of the CDR3 is TGTGCCAGCGGCGTAGGACGGGACACAGATACGCAGTATTTT. Translation gives CASGVGRDTDTQYF.

This chain joins TRBV7-9 and TRBJ2-1; D is unclear. The germline gives CDR1 SEHNR, CDR2 FQNEAQ (reference sequence). CDR3 length: 14 amino acids. Trimming left V 1 base short and J 1 base short, with 5 bases between. For the CDR3, the DNA is TGTGCCAGCAGCTTAGGGAGTTCCTACAATGAGCAGTTCTTC. Its protein is CASSLGSSYNEQFF.

This chain links TRBV14 with TRBJ1-1, with a weak D call TRBD1 (5 bases). The CDR3 spans 15 residues. Trimming took 0 bases from V and 8 from J, leaving 16 bases between them. Per the germline V gene, CDR1 is SGHDN and CDR2 is FVKESK. The CDR3 sequence: CASSQEGPRKSEAFF. The DNA of the CDR3 is TGTGCCAGCAGCCAAGAGGGACCTCGGAAGTCGGAAGCTTTCTTT.

V gene TRBV5-1 combines with J gene TRBJ1-4; D ambiguous. V was shortened by 1 base and J by 0 bases, with 10 bases between the two germline ends. The CDR3 has 16 residues. Per germline, CDR1 SGHRS and CDR2 YFSETQ. This chain's CDR3 is CASSLPEQATNEKLFF. The CDR3 bases are TGCGCCAGCAGCTTGCCCGAGCAGGCAACTAATGAAAAACTGTTTTTT.

The chain combines TRBV6-6 with TRBJ2-1, with D tentatively TRBD2 (6 bases). The germline V and J ends were trimmed by 5 bases and 9 bases, with 14 bases remaining between them. This CDR3 has 13 amino acids. Germline values: CDR1 MNHNY, CDR2 SVGAGI (reference sequence). CDR3 nucleotide sequence: TGTGCCAGCAGTACCAGACTAGTTGGTGAGCAGTTCTTC. It codes for CASSTRLVGEQFF.

This rearrangement joins TRBV2 to TRBJ1-2; tentatively, D is TRBD1 (5 bases). Germline V gives CDR1 SNHLY, CDR2 FYNNEI. This CDR3 region has 17 residues. With 2 bases removed from V and 1 base from J, the gap between germline ends came to 17 bases. DNA of the CDR3: TGTGCCAGCAGTGAAAGGGGAGCTCTTATCGGTAACTATGGCTACACCTTC. Amino acid sequence: CASSERGALIGNYGYTF.